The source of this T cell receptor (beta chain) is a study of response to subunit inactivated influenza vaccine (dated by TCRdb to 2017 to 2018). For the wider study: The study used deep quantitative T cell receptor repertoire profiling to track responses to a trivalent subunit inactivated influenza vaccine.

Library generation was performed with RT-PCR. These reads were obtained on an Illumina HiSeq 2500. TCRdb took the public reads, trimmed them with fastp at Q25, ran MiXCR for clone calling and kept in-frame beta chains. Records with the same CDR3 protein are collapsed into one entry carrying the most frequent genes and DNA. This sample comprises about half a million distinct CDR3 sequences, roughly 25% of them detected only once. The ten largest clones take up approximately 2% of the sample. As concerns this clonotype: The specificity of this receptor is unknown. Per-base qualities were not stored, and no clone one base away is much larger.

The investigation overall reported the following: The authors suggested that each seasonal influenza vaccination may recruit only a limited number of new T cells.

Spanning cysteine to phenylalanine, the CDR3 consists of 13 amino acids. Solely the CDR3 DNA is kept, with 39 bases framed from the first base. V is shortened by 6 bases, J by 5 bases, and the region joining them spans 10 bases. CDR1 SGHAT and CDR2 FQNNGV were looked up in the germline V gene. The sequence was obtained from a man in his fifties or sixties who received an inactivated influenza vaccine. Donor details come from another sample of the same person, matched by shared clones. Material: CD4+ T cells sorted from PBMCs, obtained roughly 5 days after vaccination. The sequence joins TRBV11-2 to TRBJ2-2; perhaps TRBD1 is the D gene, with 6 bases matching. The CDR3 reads CASRYRVTGELFF. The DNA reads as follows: TGTGCCAGCAGGTACAGGGTTACCGGGGAGCTGTTTTTT.